This is a list of T cell receptor beta chains from one sample in a study of OX40 agonist ivuxolimab in advanced cancers. The repertoire was sequenced with immunoSEQ multiplex PCR; TCRdb's copy has only in-frame clones and lacks some. The sample carries approximately 23,000 clones, over 60% recorded once. The source material was CD4+ or CD8+ T cells sorted from blood, sampled in a trial of the OX40 agonist ivuxolimab. These TCRs come from an adult with an advanced solid tumor such as melanoma, head and neck, liver or kidney cancer. Both conserved end residues are part of each CDR3. The D gene is left open where the match is weak. Expanded clones are given a class, and other clones once, few, many or no size at all.

>TRBJ2-7|TRBD1|TRBV5-4|.
CASSLGGLYYEQYF
TGTGCCAGCAGCTTAGGGGGCCTTTACTACGAGCAGTACTTC
>TRBJ2-1|.|TRBV27|.
CASSYEGIYNEQFF
TGTGCCAGCAGTTACGAGGGGATCTACAATGAGCAGTTCTTC
>TRBJ1-1|.|TRBV28|.
CASSYPTLNTEAFF
TGTGCCAGCAGTTACCCCACCTTGAACACTGAAGCTTTCTTT
>TRBJ1-2|TRBD1|TRBV5-4|.
CASSLRDRSNYGYTF
TGTGCCAGCAGCTTGCGGGACAGATCTAACTATGGCTACACCTTC
>TRBJ1-6|.|TRBV7-8|.
CASEGFNSPLHF
TGTGCCAGCGAAGGCTTTAATTCACCCCTCCACTTT
>TRBJ2-1|TRBD1|TRBV7-9|.
CASRTGGGKFF
TGTGCCAGCAGGACAGGGGGAGGTAAATTCTTC
>TRBJ2-5|.|TRBV27|.
CASSLTPQSFFQETQYF
TGTGCCAGCAGTTTGACCCCACAGAGTTTCTTCCAAGAGACCCAGTACTTC
>TRBJ2-2|.|TRBV4-3|.
CASSGGGFANTGELFF
TGCGCCAGCAGCGGGGGAGGATTCGCGAACACCGGGGAGCTGTTTTTT
>TRBJ1-6|TRBD1|TRBV6-4|.
CASRQGPNYNSPLHF
TGTGCCAGCAGACAGGGGCCTAACTATAATTCACCCCTCCACTTT
>TRBJ2-3|.|TRBV2|.
CAIQDADIDYTQYF
TGTGCCATCCAGGACGCGGATATCGACTATACGCAGTATTTT
>TRBJ1-2|.|TRBV30|.
CAWRNAGYTF
TGTGCCTGGAGAAATGCGGGCTACACCTTC
>TRBJ2-3|.|TRBV28|.
CASSLWTLDTQYF
TGTGCCAGCAGTTTATGGACTCTAGATACGCAGTATTTT
>TRBJ1-2|.|TRBV9|.
CASYSNLQGHYGYTF
TGTGCCAGCTATAGCAATCTACAGGGCCACTATGGCTACACCTTC
>TRBJ2-2|TRBD1|TRBV6-6|.
CASSFGQGPNTGELFF
TGTGCCAGCAGTTTTGGACAGGGACCGAACACCGGGGAGCTGTTTTTT
>TRBJ2-1|.|TRBV6-6|.
CASSPARNEQFF
TGTGCCAGCAGTCCCGCAAGGAATGAGCAGTTCTTC
>TRBJ2-7|.|TRBV7-6|.
CASSRGPTYEQYF
TGTGCCAGCAGCCGGGGACCTACCTACGAGCAGTACTTC
>TRBJ2-2|.|TRBV7-4|few
CASSLQGTNTGELFF
TGTGCCAGCAGTCTACAGGGAACGAACACCGGGGAGCTGTTTTTT
>TRBJ2-7|.|TRBV6-1|.
CASSEGQLAIYEQYF
TGTGCCAGCAGTGAAGGCCAACTAGCCATCTACGAGCAGTACTTC
>TRBJ1-6|TRBD1|TRBV27|.
CASSPSRDRIYNSPLHF
TGTGCCAGCAGCCCGTCCCGGGACAGGATCTATAATTCACCCCTCCACTTT
>TRBJ2-1|.|TRBV19|.
CATKGAYKNEQFF
TGTGCCACCAAAGGGGCGTACAAAAATGAGCAGTTCTTC
>TRBJ1-1|.|TRBV5-8|.
CASSIGQEAFF
TGTGCCAGCAGCATAGGACAGGAAGCTTTCTTT
>TRBJ1-2|.|TRBV28|.
CASSFRGGAGGYTF
TGTGCCAGCAGTTTTAGGGGGGGCGCAGGGGGCTACACCTTC
>TRBJ2-1|TRBD1|TRBV29-1|.
CSVRTGGYNEQFF
TGCAGCGTTCGGACAGGGGGCTACAATGAGCAGTTCTTC
>TRBJ2-1|TRBD2|TRBV9|.
CASTPLAGGTYNEQFF
TGTGCCAGCACCCCCCTAGCGGGGGGTACCTACAATGAGCAGTTCTTC
>TRBJ1-5|.|TRBV6-5|.
CASRAGFSNQPQHF
TGTGCCAGCAGGGCAGGCTTCAGCAATCAGCCCCAGCATTTT
>TRBJ1-1|.|TRBV6-5|.
CASSLITGSAEAFF
TGTGCCAGCAGTCTGATAACAGGGTCGGCTGAAGCTTTCTTT
>TRBJ2-7|.|TRBV11-3|.
CASSLMAQGDEQYF
TGTGCCAGCAGCTTAATGGCCCAGGGAGACGAGCAGTACTTC
>TRBJ2-6|.|TRBV5-6|.
CASSLGGPGVLTF
TGTGCCAGCAGCTTGGGGGGGCCAGGCGTCCTGACTTTC
>TRBJ1-1|.|TRBV30|.
CAWSVAPLTEAFF
TGTGCCTGGAGTGTAGCCCCTCTAACTGAAGCTTTCTTT
>TRBJ1-1|.|TRBV5-1|.
CASSFRSQNTEAFF
TGCGCCAGCAGCTTCCGGAGCCAAAACACTGAAGCTTTCTTT
>TRBJ1-1|.|TRBV6-6|few
CASSTGRAEAFF
TGTGCCAGCAGTACCGGGAGGGCTGAAGCTTTCTTT
>TRBJ1-2|.|TRBV7-9|.
CASSHLGEGYGYTF
TGTGCCAGCAGCCACCTAGGGGAGGGGTATGGCTACACCTTC
>TRBJ1-1|.|TRBV6-5|.
CASSHGGANTEAFF
TGTGCCAGCAGCCATGGGGGGGCCAACACTGAAGCTTTCTTT
>TRBJ2-7|TRBD2|TRBV19|.
CASSSPQRGTDSYEQYF
TGTGCCAGTAGTTCCCCTCAGCGGGGCACCGATTCCTACGAGCAGTACTTC
>TRBJ2-7|.|TRBV7-2|once
CASSLSSADYEQYF
TGTGCCAGCAGCTTATCTAGCGCTGACTACGAGCAGTACTTC
>TRBJ2-3|TRBD1|TRBV4-3|many
CASSIDRVTDTQYF
TGCGCCAGCAGCATAGACAGGGTAACAGATACGCAGTATTTT
>TRBJ2-7|.|TRBV5-4|.
CASSFDETSYEQYF
TGTGCCAGCAGCTTCGACGAAACCTCCTACGAGCAGTACTTC
>TRBJ2-3|TRBD2|TRBV4-1|.
CASSPLAGAVLEYF
TGCGCCAGCAGCCCACTAGCGGGGGCCGTCCTAGAGTATTTT
>TRBJ1-3|.|TRBV18|.
CASSPEGLAGNTIYF
TGTGCCAGCTCACCAGAGGGGCTTGCTGGAAACACCATATATTTT